Listed here are 15 T cell receptor beta chains from one sample, sequenced in a study of blood T cell repertoires in COVID-19 (dated by TCRdb to 2019 to 2021). To prepare the library, the immunoSEQ multiplex PCR assay was applied. TCRdb provides this immuneACCESS table in a form limited to in-frame rearrangements. Some clones are lacking; in checked studies, under half of them reflect an unresolved V gene, and why the rest are absent is not known. This sample gives approximately 430,000 clones in total; 75% to 90% of them show up just once. The ten largest clones take up approximately 1.4% of the sample. Sequencing used peripheral blood. The receptor set was obtained from a woman in her twenties or thirties with active or convalescent COVID-19.

This clone appeared a single time. The gene calls are TRBV24-1 and TRBJ2-6, with D possibly TRBD2 on 5 matching bases. This CDR3 contains 16 residues. The germline CDR1 and CDR2 sequences are KGHDR and SFDVKD. The germline V and J ends were trimmed by 4 bases and 3 bases, with 12 bases remaining between them. Here the CDR3 DNA reads TGTGCCACCAGTGAGGGTTTTGGGAGTGGGGCCAACGTCCTGACTTTC. Translating it yields CATSEGFGSGANVLTF.

CDR3 nucleotides: TGCAGCGTTGTAGCGAACACTGAAGCTTTCTTT. This gives the protein CSVVANTEAFF. The J gene is TRBJ1-1, the V gene TRBV29-1, with D unresolved. The V gene's germline CDR1 is SQVTM and CDR2 ANQGSEA. This CDR3 has 11 amino acids. V lost 4 bases and J lost 1, with 4 bases in between.

This chain connects TRBV28 to TRBJ1-1, with 8 bases identical to TRBD1. The CDR3 extends over 14 amino acids. Germline-derived CDR1 and CDR2 are MDHEN and SYDVKM. V shed 5 bases and J 1 base; nucleotides not matched to a gene: 3. The CDR3 spells CASSVTGGNTEAFF. The CDR3 DNA sequence: TGTGCCAGCAGTGTCACAGGGGGGAACACTGAAGCTTTCTTT.

The chain employs TRBV20-1 and TRBJ1-2; 8 bases fit TRBD1. The length of the CDR3 is 11 residues. CDR1 and CDR2 from the germline V gene are DFQATT and SNEGSKA (reference sequence). The ends lost 6 bases at V and 5 bases at J; junction bases unmatched: 2. CDR3 protein: CSATGEYGYTF. DNA for the CDR3: TGCAGTGCGACAGGGGAATATGGCTACACCTTC.

The V and J genes are TRBV5-5 and TRBJ1-3; TRBD1 agrees at 8 bases. This CDR3 comprises 15 residues. V was pared by 2 bases and J by 9 bases, with 10 bases of the junction left unmatched. Germline V gene data show CDR1 as SGHKS and CDR2 as YYEKEE (reference sequence). The CDR3 bases are TGTGCCAGCAGCTTATCCGGACAGGGCCCGGGCACCATATATTTT. Its protein is CASSLSGQGPGTIYF.

The CDR3 nucleotides are TGTGCCAGCAGTTTTTCAGGATTCAATGAAAAACTGTTTTTT. Translating gives CASSFSGFNEKLFF. The V call is TRBV6-5, the J call TRBJ1-4; no definite D call. V gave up 4 bases and J gave up 5 bases, with 11 bases separating them. The CDR3 is 14 amino acids. Looked up from germline, CDR1 is MNHEY and CDR2 is SVGAGI.

The gene calls are TRBV4-1 and TRBJ2-5, with 10 nucleotides matching TRBD1. The germline CDR1 and CDR2 sequences are MGHRA and YSYEKL. CDR3 length: 18 residues. J gave up 0 bases and V 0 bases, and 7 bases lay outside the gene matches. CDR3 DNA sequence: TGCGCCAGCAGCCAAGAAGGCTCGGGACAGGGGTACCAAGAGACCCAGTACTTC. Amino acid sequence: CASSQEGSGQGYQETQYF.

V gene TRBV2 combines with J gene TRBJ1-6, with 7 bases matching TRBD1. This CDR3 is built from 14 residues. The V gene end was trimmed by 5 bases and the J gene end by 7 bases; junction bases not matched to a gene: 5. CDR1 and CDR2 from the germline V gene are SNHLY and FYNNEI. The DNA of the CDR3 is TGTGCCAGCAGTACCGGGACAGTAAATTCACCCCTCCACTTT. It translates to CASSTGTVNSPLHF.

The chain links TRBV6-6 to TRBJ1-1; TRBD1 might be the D (6 bases). V was trimmed by 9 bases and J by 4 bases, leaving 18 bases between them. Germline lookup yields CDR1 MNHNY and CDR2 SVGAGI (reference sequence). CDR3 length: 14 amino acids. CDR3 DNA: TGTGCCAGTCGCATACTACAGGGCCGCACTGAAGCTTTCTTT. Encoded protein: CASRILQGRTEAFF.

The gene calls are TRBV2 and TRBJ1-4; 9 bases fit TRBD1. V gave up 5 bases and J gave up 6 bases; unmatched junction bases: 7. Germline values: CDR1 SNHLY, CDR2 FYNNEI. The CDR3 totals 15 residues. CDR3 sequence reads: CASSLWTGADEKLFF. DNA for the CDR3: TGTGCCAGCAGTCTGTGGACAGGGGCGGATGAAAAACTGTTTTTT. The full variable domain, in which reference TRBV2 and TRBJ1-4 provide the parts outside the CDR3, is EPEVTQTPSHQVTQMGQEVILRCVPISNHLYFYWYRQILGQKVEFLVSFYNNEISEKSEIFDDQFSVERPDGSNFTLKIRSTKLEDSAMYFCASSLWTGADEKLFFGSGTQLSVL.

DNA for the CDR3: TGTGCCTGGAACGGCGGCATGAACACTGAAGCTTTCTTT. Protein: CAWNGGMNTEAFF. This chain connects TRBV30 to TRBJ1-1; D is unclear. Per the germline V gene, CDR1 is GTSNPN and CDR2 is SVGIG (reference sequence). Trimming took off 4 bases at V and 0 bases at J, with 9 bases between the two ends. This CDR3 comprises 13 residues.

The CDR3 loop reads CASSKSGITYEQYF. CDR3 bases: TGTGCCAGCAGCAAGAGCGGGATTACCTACGAGCAGTACTTC. The chain has TRBV7-2 and TRBJ2-7; 7 bases agree with TRBD2. The trim removed 5 bases at V and 2 bases at J, leaving 6 bases unmatched. Per germline, CDR1 SGHTA and CDR2 FQGNSA. This CDR3 region has 14 residues.

The gene calls are TRBV6-5 and TRBJ1-6; no definite D call. The V gene's germline CDR1 is MNHEY and CDR2 SVGAGI. The CDR3 spans 15 residues. V shed 4 bases and J shed 7 bases, with 14 bases lying between them. The CDR3 region is CASSSGRNGNSPLHF. CDR3 nucleotides: TGTGCCAGCAGTTCAGGCCGGAATGGGAATTCACCCCTCCACTTT.

This chain uses TRBV7-8 with TRBJ1-2; TRBD1 might be the D (6 bases). The CDR3 spans 14 residues. The germline CDR1 and CDR2 sequences are SGHVS and FQNEAQ. The V end was cut by 1 base, the J end by 4 bases, with 10 bases between. The CDR3 reads CASSLEGQAYGYTF. CDR3 DNA: TGTGCCAGCAGCTTAGAGGGACAAGCCTATGGCTACACCTTC.

The V call is TRBV11-2, the J call TRBJ1-3; 8 positions match TRBD1. This CDR3 has 14 amino acids. Germline loops: CDR1 SGHAT, CDR2 FQNNGV. The trim removed 5 bases at V and 8 bases at J, leaving 8 bases unmatched. The CDR3 nucleotides are TGTGCCAGCAGCCCATCCCAGGGGGCTTACACCATATATTTT. It encodes CASSPSQGAYTIYF.